This record concerns one T cell receptor (beta chain) sequence. This clonotype has just a few counts. Its antigen is not yet known. No much larger clonotype is one base removed from it; base qualities were not supplied. Sequences MNHNS (CDR1) and SASEGT (CDR2) are obtained from the germline V gene. The CDR3 runs 14 residues from the cysteine to the phenylalanine. Here the CDR3 DNA is all that survives: 42 bases in frame from base 1. The germline V end is reduced by 5 bases and the J end by 9 bases; junction bases left unmatched: 11. The sequencer was an Illumina HiSeq 1500. The public sequencing data were trimmed at Q25 with fastp and processed into clonotypes with MiXCR by TCRdb, which kept only in-frame beta chains. Rows matching on CDR3 protein sequence are summarized as one entry with the most common DNA and genes. The sample table contains under 600,000 distinct CDR3 sequences; only one count was recorded for 16% of them. The biggest ten clones account for 24% of the sample.

The entry originates in a study of T cell repertoires in cytomegalovirus infection (dated by TCRdb to the late 2010s). Describing the broader study: Because public TCR beta signatures pointed to carriage of CMV infection together with the matching HLA type, the HLA type of each donor mattered for the analysis.

Results and caveats for the whole study, not just this receptor: In both this cohort and an independent cohort of some 380 donors, the cumulative frequency of public TCR beta family members distinguished carriers of CMV infection plus the relevant HLA type. The ex vivo response was dominated by HLA-C-restricted CMV-specific TCR beta clonotypes, and the single most frequent clonotype in two of eight donors was supplied by these HLA-C-restricted clonotypes.

Recombination linked TRBV6-1 to TRBJ2-7; 9 middle bases align to TRBD1. The sequencing input was CD8+ T cells from PBMCs. This clonotype was sampled from a human donor in good health (CMV status not recorded). Some clones in this sample may be carry-over from other donors' samples. The nucleotides are TGTGCCAGCAGTTCCGGGACAGGGTGGGGAGGGCAGTACTTC. Its protein is CASSSGTGWGGQYF.